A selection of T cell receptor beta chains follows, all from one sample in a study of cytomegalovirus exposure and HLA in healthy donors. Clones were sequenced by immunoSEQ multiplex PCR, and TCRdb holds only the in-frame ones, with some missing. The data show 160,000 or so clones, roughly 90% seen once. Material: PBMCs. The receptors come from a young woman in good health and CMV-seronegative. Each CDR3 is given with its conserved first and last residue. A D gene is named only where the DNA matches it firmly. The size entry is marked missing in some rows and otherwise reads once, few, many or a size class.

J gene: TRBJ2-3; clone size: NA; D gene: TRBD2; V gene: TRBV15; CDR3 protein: CATSTGTSDTDTQYF; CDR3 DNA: TGTGCCACCAGCACCGGGACTAGCGACACAGATACGCAGTATTTT
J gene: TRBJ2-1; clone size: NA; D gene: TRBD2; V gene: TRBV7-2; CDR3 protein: CASSLGASGYNEQFF; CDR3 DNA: TGTGCCAGCAGCTTAGGGGCTAGCGGTTACAATGAGCAGTTCTTC
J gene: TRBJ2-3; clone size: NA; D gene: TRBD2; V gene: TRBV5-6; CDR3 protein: CASSLRTSGMSDTQYF; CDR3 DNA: TGTGCCAGCAGCCTACGGACTAGCGGGATGTCAGATACGCAGTATTTT
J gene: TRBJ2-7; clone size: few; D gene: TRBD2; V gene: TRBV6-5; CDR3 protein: CASSPGEGGSYEQYF; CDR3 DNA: TGTGCCAGCAGTCCGGGCGAGGGAGGGTCCTACGAGCAGTACTTC
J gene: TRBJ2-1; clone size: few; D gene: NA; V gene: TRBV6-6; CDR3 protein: CASRVRGGINEQFF; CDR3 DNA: TGTGCCAGCAGGGTGAGGGGGGGGATCAATGAGCAGTTCTTC
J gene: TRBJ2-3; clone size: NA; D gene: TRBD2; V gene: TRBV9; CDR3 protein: CASSVEGLAGTDTQYF; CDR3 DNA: TGTGCCAGCAGCGTAGAGGGACTAGCGGGCACGGATACGCAGTATTTT
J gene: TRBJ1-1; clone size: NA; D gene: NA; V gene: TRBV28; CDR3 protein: CASNGAVMNTEAFF; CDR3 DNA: TGTGCCAGCAACGGTGCCGTCATGAACACTGAAGCTTTCTTT
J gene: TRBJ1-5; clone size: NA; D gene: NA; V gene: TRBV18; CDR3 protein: CASSPSLWSAEPQHF; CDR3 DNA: TGTGCCAGCTCACCGTCTCTTTGGTCCGCGGAGCCCCAGCATTTT
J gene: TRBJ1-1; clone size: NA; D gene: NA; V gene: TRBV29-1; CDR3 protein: CSVEADGVITEAFF; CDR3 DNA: TGCAGCGTTGAGGCCGACGGGGTTATCACTGAAGCTTTCTTT
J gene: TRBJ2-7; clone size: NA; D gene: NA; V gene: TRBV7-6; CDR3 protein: CASSNPGGNEQYF; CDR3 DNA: TGTGCCAGCAGCAATCCAGGGGGGAACGAGCAGTACTTC
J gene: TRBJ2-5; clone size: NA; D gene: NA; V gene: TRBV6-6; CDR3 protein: CASTPSGLPYF; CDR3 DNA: TGTGCCAGCACCCCATCGGGACTCCCTTACTTC
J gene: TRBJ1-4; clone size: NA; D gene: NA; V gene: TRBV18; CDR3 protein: CASSPDGTATNEKLFF; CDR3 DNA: TGTGCCAGCTCACCCGACGGGACTGCAACTAATGAAAAACTGTTTTTT
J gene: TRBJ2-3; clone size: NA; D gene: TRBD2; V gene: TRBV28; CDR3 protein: CASISGGATDTQYF; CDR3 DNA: TGTGCCAGCATTAGCGGGGGGGCAACAGATACGCAGTATTTT
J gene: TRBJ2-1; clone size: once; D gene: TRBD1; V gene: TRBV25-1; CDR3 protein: CASQPTGSEQFF; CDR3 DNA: TGTGCCAGCCAACCGACAGGGTCTGAGCAGTTCTTC
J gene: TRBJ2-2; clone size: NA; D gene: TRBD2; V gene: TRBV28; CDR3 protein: CASSAWTSGRWHTGELFF; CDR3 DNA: TGTGCCAGCAGTGCTTGGACTAGCGGGAGATGGCACACCGGGGAGCTGTTTTTT
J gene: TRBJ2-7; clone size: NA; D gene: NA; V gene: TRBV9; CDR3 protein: CASSSGVSYEQYF; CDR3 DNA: TGTGCCAGCAGTTCCGGGGTTTCCTACGAGCAGTACTTC
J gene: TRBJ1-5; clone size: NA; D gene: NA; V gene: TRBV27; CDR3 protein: CASRVQGFSNQPQHF; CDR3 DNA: TGTGCCAGCAGGGTACAGGGTTTCAGCAATCAGCCCCAGCATTTT
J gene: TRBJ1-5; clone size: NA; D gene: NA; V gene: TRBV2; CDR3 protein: CASSGTPQGIQPQHF; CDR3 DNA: TGTGCCAGCAGTGGAACCCCACAGGGTATTCAGCCCCAGCATTTT
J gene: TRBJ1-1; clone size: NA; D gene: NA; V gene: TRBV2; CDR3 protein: CASTRTEVNTEAFF; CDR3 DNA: TGTGCCAGCACCAGGACAGAGGTTAACACTGAAGCTTTCTTT
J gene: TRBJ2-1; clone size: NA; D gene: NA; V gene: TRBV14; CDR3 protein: CASSLFSGSYNEQFF; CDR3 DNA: TGTGCCAGCAGCCTTTTTAGCGGCTCCTACAATGAGCAGTTCTTC
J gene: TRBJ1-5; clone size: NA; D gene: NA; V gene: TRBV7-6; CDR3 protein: CASSPNAGQPQHF; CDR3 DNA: TGTGCCAGCAGCCCCAATGCGGGGCAGCCCCAGCATTTT
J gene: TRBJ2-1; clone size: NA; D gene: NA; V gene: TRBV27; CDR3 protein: CASSLKGAPSNGEQFF; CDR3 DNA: TGTGCCAGCAGTTTGAAGGGAGCCCCCTCCAACGGTGAGCAGTTCTTC
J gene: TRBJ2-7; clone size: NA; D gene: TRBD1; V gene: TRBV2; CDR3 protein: CASGGQVLGEQYF; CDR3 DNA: TGTGCCAGCGGGGGACAGGTTTTGGGCGAGCAGTACTTC
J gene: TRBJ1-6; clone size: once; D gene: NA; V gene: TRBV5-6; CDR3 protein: CASSLFGQNSPLHF; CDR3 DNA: TGTGCCAGCAGCTTGTTTGGACAAAATTCACCCCTCCACTTT
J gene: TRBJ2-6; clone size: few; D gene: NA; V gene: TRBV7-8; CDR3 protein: CASSFGTFSSGANVLTF; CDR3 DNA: TGTGCCAGCAGCTTTGGGACTTTCAGCTCTGGGGCCAACGTCCTGACTTTC